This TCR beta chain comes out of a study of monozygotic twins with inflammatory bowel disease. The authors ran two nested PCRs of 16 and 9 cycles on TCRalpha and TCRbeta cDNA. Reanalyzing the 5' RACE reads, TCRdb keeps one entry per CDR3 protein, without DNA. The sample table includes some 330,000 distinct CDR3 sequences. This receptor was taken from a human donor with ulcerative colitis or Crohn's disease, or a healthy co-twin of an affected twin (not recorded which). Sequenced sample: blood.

The CDR3 sequence is CASSLGNLRDQPQHF. The rearrangement links TRBV7-9 to TRBJ1-5. Germline CDR1 SEHNR, CDR2 FQNEAQ (reference sequence). This CDR3 spans 15 amino acids.